This T cell receptor beta chain was recorded in a study of cytomegalovirus exposure and HLA in healthy donors. The CDR3 has 17 amino acids. Germline V gene sequence: CDR1 SNHLY, CDR2 FYNNEI. V lost 6 bases, J lost 1 base, and 19 bases lay in between. Regarding this clone: The antigen remains unidentified.

The PCR had 60 Vbeta and 13 Jbeta primers. Assay used: immunoSEQ multiplex PCR; TCRdb lists only in-frame clones, some missing. The sample shows fewer than 200,000 clones, 82% of them seen only once. Study-level results: TCR beta V segments were, for the most part, productive about 87% or about 30% of the time in an earlier analysis.

The chain has TRBV2 and TRBJ1-3; weak D call: TRBD1 (5 bases). The sequence was collected from a male donor in good health and CMV-seronegative. Sequencing was carried out using PBMCs. As DNA, the CDR3 is TGTGCCAGCAGGGAAAAATCGGGTACAGGATCTGGAAACACCATATATTTT. This sequence encodes CASREKSGTGSGNTIYF.